This T cell receptor beta chain was recorded in a study of control samples from healthy donors and cancer patients. The protocol was immunoSEQ multiplex PCR, while the TCRdb copy is restricted to in-frame clones and leaves out a portion. This sample has about 18,000 clones; roughly 80% occur once, and the top ten carry around 28%. Germline CDR1 SGHTA, CDR2 FQGTGA. V was pared by 4 bases and J by 7 bases, with 11 bases between. The CDR3 covers 13 residues. The chain uses TRBV7-3 and TRBJ2-1; D is ambiguous. Sequencing was carried out using PBMCs. This receptor was identified in a woman between 65 and 79 years old with lung cancer. CDR3 DNA: TGTGCCAGCAGCTCAGGTGTGGGAAATGAGCAGTTCTTC. This translates into CASSSGVGNEQFF. The complete variable domain, with remaining parts taken from reference TRBV7-3 and TRBJ2-1, reads GAGVSQTPSNKVTEKGKYVELRCDPISGHTALYWYRQSLGQGPEFLIYFQGTGAADDSGLPNDRFFAVRPEGSVSTLKIQRTERGDSAVYLCASSSGVGNEQFFGPGTRLTVL.